Described below is a single T cell receptor (beta chain) sequence and its context. This specimen comes from a study of blood T cell repertoires in COVID-19. Data came from immunoSEQ multiplex PCR; TCRdb stores just in-frame clones and leaves some out. In the table there are 300,000 to 450,000 clones, 87% of which are singletons. J lost 0 bases, V lost 5 bases, and 12 bases had no gene match. Germline V CDR1 and CDR2: MNHNY, SVGAGI (reference sequence). The CDR3 loop spans 18 amino acids. The origin of this receptor is a man aged 30 to 39 who had recovered from COVID-19. Sequencing was performed on PBMCs or T cells enriched from blood (not recorded which). The chain combines TRBV6-6 with TRBJ2-1; TRBD1 matches at 8 bases. The CDR3 loop reads CASSPRPSGQGSYNEQFF. CDR3 nucleotide sequence: TGTGCCAGCAGTCCAAGACCCTCCGGACAGGGCTCCTACAATGAGCAGTTCTTC.